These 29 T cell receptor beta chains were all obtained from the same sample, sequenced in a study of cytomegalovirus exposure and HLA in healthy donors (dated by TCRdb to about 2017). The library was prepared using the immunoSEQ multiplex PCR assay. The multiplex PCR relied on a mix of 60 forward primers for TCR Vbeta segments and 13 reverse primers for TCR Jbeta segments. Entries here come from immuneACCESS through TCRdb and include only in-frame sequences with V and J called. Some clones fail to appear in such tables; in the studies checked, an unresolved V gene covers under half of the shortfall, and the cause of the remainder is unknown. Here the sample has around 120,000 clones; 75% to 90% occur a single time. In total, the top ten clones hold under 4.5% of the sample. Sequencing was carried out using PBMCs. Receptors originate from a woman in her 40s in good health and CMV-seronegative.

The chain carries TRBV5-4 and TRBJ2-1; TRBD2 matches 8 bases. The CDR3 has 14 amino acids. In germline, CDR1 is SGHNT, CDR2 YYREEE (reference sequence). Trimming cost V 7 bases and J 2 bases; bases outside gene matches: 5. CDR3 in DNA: TGTGCCAGCCGCGGGGGGACCCCCTACAATGAGCAGTTCTTC. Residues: CASRGGTPYNEQFF.

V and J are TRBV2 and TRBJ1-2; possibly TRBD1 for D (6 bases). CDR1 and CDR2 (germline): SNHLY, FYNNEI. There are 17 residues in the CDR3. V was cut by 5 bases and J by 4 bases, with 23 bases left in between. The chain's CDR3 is CASSSTGTPGGAYGYTF. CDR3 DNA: TGTGCCAGCAGTTCTACCGGGACCCCGGGGGGGGCCTATGGCTACACCTTC.

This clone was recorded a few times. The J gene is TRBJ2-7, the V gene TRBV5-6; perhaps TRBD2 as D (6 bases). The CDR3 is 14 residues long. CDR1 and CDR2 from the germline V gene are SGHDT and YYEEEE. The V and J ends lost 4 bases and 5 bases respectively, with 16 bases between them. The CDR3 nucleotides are TGTGCCAGCAGCGGAAGGGACTGGTTGAACGAGCAGTACTTC. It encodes CASSGRDWLNEQYF.

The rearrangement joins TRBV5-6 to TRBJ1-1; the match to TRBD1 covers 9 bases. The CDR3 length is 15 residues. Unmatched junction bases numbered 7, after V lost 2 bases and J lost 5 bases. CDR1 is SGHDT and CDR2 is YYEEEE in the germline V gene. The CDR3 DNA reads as TGTGCCAGCAGCTTTTCCGGGACAGGGTTGACTGAAGCTTTCTTT. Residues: CASSFSGTGLTEAFF.

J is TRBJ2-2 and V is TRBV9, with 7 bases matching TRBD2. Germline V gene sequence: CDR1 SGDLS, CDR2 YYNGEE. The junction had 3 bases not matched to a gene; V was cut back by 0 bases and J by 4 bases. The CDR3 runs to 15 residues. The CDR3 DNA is TGTGCCAGCAGCGTAGGGGAGGGGCTCACCGGGGAGCTGTTTTTT. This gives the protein CASSVGEGLTGELFF.

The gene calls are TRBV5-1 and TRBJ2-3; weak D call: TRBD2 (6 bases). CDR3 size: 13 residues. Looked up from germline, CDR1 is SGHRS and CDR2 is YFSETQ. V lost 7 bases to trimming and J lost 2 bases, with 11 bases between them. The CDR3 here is CASGLLYTDTQYF. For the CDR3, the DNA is TGCGCCAGCGGACTACTCTACACAGATACGCAGTATTTT.

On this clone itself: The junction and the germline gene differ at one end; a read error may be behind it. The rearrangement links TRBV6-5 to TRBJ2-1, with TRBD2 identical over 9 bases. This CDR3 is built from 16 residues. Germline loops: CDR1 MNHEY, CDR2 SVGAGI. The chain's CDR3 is CARSYSAGGNYNEQFF. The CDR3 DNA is TGTGCCCGCAGTTACTCGGCGGGGGGGAACTACAATGAGCAGTTCTTC.

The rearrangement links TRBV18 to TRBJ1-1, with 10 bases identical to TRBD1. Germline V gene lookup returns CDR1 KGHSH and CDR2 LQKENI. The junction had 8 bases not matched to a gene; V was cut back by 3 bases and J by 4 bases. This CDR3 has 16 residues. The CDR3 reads CASSPGQGVLVTEAFF. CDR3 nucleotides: TGTGCCAGCTCACCCGGACAGGGGGTATTGGTCACTGAAGCTTTCTTT.

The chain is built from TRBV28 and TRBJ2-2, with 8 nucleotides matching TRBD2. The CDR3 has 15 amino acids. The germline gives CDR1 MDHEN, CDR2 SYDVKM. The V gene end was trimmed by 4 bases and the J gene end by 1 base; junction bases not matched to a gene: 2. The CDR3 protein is CASSSGTRNTGELFF. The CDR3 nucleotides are TGTGCCAGCAGTTCCGGGACTAGGAACACCGGGGAGCTGTTTTTT.

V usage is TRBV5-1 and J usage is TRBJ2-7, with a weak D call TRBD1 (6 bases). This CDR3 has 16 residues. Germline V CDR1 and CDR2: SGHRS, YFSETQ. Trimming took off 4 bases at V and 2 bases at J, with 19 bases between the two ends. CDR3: CASSLAPQGQTYEQYF. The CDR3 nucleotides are TGCGCCAGCAGCCTGGCCCCCCAGGGGCAAACCTACGAGCAGTACTTC.

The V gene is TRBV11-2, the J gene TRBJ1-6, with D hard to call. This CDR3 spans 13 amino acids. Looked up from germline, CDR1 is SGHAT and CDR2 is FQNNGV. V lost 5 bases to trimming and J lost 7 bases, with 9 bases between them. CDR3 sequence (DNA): TGTGCCAGCAGCGCAAGCGGGAATTCACCCCTCCACTTT. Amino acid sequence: CASSASGNSPLHF.

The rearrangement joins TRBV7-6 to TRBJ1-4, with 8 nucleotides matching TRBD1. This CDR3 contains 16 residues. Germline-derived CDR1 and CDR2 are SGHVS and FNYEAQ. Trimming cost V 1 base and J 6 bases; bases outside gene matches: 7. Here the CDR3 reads CASSLVAGGAYEKLFF. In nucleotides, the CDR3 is TGTGCCAGCAGCTTAGTGGCAGGGGGCGCGTATGAAAAACTGTTTTTT. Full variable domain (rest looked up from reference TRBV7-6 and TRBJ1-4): GAGVSQSPRYKVTKRGQDVALRCDPISGHVSLYWYRQALGQGPEFLTYFNYEAQQDKSGLPNDRFSAERPEGSISTLTIQRTEQRDSAMYRCASSLVAGGAYEKLFFGSGTQLSVL.

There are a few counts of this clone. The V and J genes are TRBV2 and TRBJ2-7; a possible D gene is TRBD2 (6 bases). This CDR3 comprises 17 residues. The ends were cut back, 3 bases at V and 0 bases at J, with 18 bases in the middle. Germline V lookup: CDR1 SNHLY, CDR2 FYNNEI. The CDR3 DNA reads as TGTGCCAGCAGTGATAGCGGAGGGCCGGCCAACTCCTACGAGCAGTACTTC. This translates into CASSDSGGPANSYEQYF.

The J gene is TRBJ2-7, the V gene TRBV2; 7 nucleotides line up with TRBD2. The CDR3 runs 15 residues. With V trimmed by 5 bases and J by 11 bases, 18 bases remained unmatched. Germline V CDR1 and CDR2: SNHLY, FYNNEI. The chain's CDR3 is CASSSSTRQTSIEYF. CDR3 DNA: TGTGCCAGCAGTTCCTCCACGCGTCAGACTAGCATTGAGTACTTC. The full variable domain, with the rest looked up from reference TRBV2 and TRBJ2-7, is EPEVTQTPSHQVTQMGQEVILRCVPISNHLYFYWYRQILGQKVEFLVSFYNNEISEKSEIFDDQFSVERPDGSNFTLKIRSTKLEDSAMYFCASSSSTRQTSIEYFGPGTRLTVT.

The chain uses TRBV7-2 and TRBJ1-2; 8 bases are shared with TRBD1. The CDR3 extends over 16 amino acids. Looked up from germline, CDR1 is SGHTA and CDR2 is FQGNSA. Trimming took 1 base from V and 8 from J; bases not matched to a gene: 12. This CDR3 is CASSLEDYRGRRGYTF. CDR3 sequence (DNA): TGTGCCAGCAGCTTAGAAGACTACAGGGGGAGGCGAGGCTACACCTTC.

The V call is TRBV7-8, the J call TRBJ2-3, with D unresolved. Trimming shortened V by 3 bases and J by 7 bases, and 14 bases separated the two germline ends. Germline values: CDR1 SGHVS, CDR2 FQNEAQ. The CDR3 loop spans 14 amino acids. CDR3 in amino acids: CASSFKRPPNTQYF. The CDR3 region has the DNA TGTGCCAGCAGCTTTAAGCGCCCCCCAAATACGCAGTATTTT.

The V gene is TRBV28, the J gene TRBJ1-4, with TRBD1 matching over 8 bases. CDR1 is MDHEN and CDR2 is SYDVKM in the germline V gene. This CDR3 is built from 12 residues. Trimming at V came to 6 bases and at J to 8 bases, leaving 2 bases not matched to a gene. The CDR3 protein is CASSTGGEKLFF. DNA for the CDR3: TGTGCCAGCAGCACAGGGGGGGAAAAACTGTTTTTT.

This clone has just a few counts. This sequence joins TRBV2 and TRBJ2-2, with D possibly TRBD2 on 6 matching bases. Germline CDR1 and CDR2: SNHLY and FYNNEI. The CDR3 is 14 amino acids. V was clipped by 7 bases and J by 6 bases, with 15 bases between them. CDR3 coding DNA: TGTGCCAGCAAGTGGGAGGTTTCGTCCGGGGAGCTGTTTTTT. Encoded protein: CASKWEVSSGELFF.

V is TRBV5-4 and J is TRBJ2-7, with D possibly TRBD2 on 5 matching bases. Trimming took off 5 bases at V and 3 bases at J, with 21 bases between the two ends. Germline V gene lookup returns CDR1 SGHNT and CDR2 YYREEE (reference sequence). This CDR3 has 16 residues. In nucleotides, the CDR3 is TGTGCCAGCAGTCGGAACCCGGCGGGCGGAATCTACGAGCAGTACTTC. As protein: CASSRNPAGGIYEQYF.

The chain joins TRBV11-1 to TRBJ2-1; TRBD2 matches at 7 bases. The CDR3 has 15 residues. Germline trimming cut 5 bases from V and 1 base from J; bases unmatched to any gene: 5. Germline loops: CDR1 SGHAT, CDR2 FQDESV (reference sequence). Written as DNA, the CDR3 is TGTGCCAGCAGCCCCAGCGGGAAATCCTACAATGAGCAGTTCTTC. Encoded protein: CASSPSGKSYNEQFF.

The CDR3 DNA reads TGTGCCAGCAGCCTGGACAGGGAAACAGATACGCAGTATTTT. It specifies CASSLDRETDTQYF. This chain links TRBV7-3 with TRBJ2-3; 8 bases line up with TRBD1. The germline V gene encodes CDR1 SGHTA and CDR2 FQGTGA. This CDR3 spans 14 amino acids. Trimming at V came to 5 bases and at J to 3 bases, leaving 4 bases not matched to a gene. Drawing the rest from reference TRBV7-3 and TRBJ2-3, the complete variable domain is GAGVSQTPSNKVTEKGKYVELRCDPISGHTALYWYRQSLGQGPEFLIYFQGTGAADDSGLPNDRFFAVRPEGSVSTLKIQRTERGDSAVYLCASSLDRETDTQYFGPGTRLTVL.

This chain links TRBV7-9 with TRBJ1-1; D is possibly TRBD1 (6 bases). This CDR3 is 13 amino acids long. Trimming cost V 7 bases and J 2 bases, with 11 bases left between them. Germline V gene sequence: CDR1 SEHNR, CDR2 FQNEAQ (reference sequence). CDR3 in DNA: TGTGCCAGCACAAAACAGGGAAACACTGAAGCTTTCTTT. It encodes CASTKQGNTEAFF. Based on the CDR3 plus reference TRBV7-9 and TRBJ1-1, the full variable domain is DTGVSQNPRHKITKRGQNVTFRCDPISEHNRLYWYRQTLGQGPEFLTYFQNEAQLEKSRLLSDRFSAERPKGSFSTLEIQRTEQGDSAMYLCASTKQGNTEAFFGQGTRLTVV.

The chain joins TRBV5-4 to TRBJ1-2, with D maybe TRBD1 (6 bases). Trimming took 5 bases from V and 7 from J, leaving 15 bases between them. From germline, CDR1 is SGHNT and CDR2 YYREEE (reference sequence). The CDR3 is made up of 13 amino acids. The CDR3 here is CASRLTGFGGYTF. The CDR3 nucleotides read TGTGCCAGCAGGTTGACAGGCTTCGGTGGCTACACCTTC.

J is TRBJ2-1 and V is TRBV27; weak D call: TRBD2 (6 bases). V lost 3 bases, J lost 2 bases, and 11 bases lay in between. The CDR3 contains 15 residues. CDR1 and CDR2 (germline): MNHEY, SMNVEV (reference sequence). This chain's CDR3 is CASSFRGTTYNEQFF. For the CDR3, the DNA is TGTGCCAGCAGTTTCCGGGGGACCACCTACAATGAGCAGTTCTTC.

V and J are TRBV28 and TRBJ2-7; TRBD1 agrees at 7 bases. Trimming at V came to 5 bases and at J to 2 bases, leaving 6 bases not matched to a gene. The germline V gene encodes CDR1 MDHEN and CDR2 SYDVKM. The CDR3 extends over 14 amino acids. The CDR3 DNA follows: TGTGCCAGCAGTCACAGGGGCCTAACCTACGAGCAGTACTTC. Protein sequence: CASSHRGLTYEQYF.

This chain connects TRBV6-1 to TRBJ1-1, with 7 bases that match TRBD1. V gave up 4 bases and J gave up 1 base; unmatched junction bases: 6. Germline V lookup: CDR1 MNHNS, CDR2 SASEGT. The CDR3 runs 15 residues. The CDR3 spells CASSARQGPNTEAFF. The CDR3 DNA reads TGTGCCAGCAGTGCGCGACAGGGCCCGAACACTGAAGCTTTCTTT.

DNA for the CDR3: TGTGCCAGCAGTTCTAAGCCCACGGGGGGCTACACCTTC. Translating it yields CASSSKPTGGYTF. The chain links TRBV27 to TRBJ1-2, with D uncertain. Trimming stripped 4 bases from V and 8 bases from J, with 14 bases between. Germline V gene sequence: CDR1 MNHEY, CDR2 SMNVEV (reference sequence). The CDR3 covers 13 residues.

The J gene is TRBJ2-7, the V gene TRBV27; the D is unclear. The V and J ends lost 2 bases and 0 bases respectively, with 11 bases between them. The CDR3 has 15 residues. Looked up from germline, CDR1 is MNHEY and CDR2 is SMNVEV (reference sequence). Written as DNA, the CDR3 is TGTGCCAGCAGTTTAGGGCAGGCCAGCTCCTACGAGCAGTACTTC. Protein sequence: CASSLGQASSYEQYF.

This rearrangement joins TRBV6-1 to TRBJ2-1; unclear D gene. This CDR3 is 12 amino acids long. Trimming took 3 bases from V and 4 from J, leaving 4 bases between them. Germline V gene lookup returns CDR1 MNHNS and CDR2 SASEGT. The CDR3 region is CASSDRYNEQFF. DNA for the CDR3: TGTGCCAGCAGTGACAGATACAATGAGCAGTTCTTC.